The T cell receptor beta chain described here comes from a study of shared clonotypes between healthy human individuals. Study results and limitations: Tissue TCR repertoires likely differ from these blood-only repertoires. The naive CD4 repertoires of several donors were compared, and approximately 5% of clonotypes were shared. Clonotypes which were not shared had lower generation probabilities than clonotypes that all four donors shared.

CDR3 length equals 13 residues. The V gene's germline CDR1 is MNHEY and CDR2 SVGAGI. V was clipped by 8 bases and J by 4 bases, with 14 bases between them. Points on this clone: The antigen remains undetermined.

Positive CCR7 selection of CD45RO-negative cells yielded the naive CD8 cells, and terminally differentiated effector memory CD45RA+ cells were excluded. The DNA input per sorted-subset replicate PCR was 200 ng, corresponding to 30,000 or so T cell genomes. TCRdb's copy holds only in-frame clones and misses some; the assay was immunoSEQ multiplex PCR. The repertoire consists of about 650,000 clones, with less than 97% occurring once and the leading ten covering about 0.11%. This TCR was recovered from a woman in her 30s in good health. Sequenced input: naive CD8+ T cells sorted from blood. V usage is TRBV6-5 and J usage is TRBJ2-5, with D possibly being TRBD1 or TRBD2 (6 bases each). CDR3 DNA: TGTGCCAGCGGAGTAGGGGGGCGAGAGACCCAGTACTTC. Translating gives CASGVGGRETQYF.